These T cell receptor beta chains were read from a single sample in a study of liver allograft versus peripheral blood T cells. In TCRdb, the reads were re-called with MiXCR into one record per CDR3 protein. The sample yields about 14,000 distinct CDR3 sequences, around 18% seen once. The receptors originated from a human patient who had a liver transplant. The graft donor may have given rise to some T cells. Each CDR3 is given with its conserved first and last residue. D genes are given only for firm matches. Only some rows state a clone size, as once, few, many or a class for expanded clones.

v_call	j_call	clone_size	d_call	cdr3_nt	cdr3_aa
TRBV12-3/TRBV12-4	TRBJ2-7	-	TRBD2	TGTGCCAGCAGTCGGAGCGGGGGGGGCTACGAGCAGTACTTC	CASSRSGGGYEQYF
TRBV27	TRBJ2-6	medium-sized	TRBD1	TGTGCCAGCAGCTTCCTCACCGGGACAGGGCGGTCTGGGGCCAACGTCCTGACTTTC	CASSFLTGTGRSGANVLTF
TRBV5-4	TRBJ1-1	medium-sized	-	TGTGCCAGCAGCTTGATCGGGGTTCGGACCACTGAAGCTTTCTTT	CASSLIGVRTTEAFF
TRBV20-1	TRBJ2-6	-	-	TGCAGTACGCAACCTGGGGGGAGGGCCAACGTCCTGACTTTC	CSTQPGGRANVLTF
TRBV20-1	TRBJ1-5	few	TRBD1	TGCAGTGCTAGAGATGGGGACAGGGTTAGAAGCAATCAGCCCCAGCATTTT	CSARDGDRVRSNQPQHF
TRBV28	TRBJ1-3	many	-	TGTGCCAGCGGCGACTACAGGGTACGGGCTGGAAACACCATATATTTT	CASGDYRVRAGNTIYF
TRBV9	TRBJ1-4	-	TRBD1	TGTGCCAGCAGCAAGTCAGGGGGACAGGGAGACGAAAAACTGTTTTTT	CASSKSGGQGDEKLFF
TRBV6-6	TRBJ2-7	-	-	TGTGCCAGCAGGCCCCGGGACCAAGCCTACGAGCAGTACTTC	CASRPRDQAYEQYF
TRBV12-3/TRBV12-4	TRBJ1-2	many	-	TGTGCCAGCAGTCAGGGGCCTCAGGGCTACACCTTC	CASSQGPQGYTF
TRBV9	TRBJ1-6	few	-	TGTGCCAGCAGCCTCCACCCCGCCCCGCAGAGCTCCTATAATTCACCCCTCCACTTT	CASSLHPAPQSSYNSPLHF
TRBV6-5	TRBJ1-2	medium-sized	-	TGTGCCAGCAGTTACAGGGCATTGGTAGACTATGGCTACACCTTC	CASSYRALVDYGYTF
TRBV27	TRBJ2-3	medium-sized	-	TGTGCCAGCACTGCTCTGGCGGCTAGCACAGATACGCAGTATTTT	CASTALAASTDTQYF
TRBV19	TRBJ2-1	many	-	TGTGCCAGTAGAGGGTACAATGAGCAGTTCTTC	CASRGYNEQFF
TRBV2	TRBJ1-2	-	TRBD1	TGTGCCACCCTTCGGGACAGAACTAACTATGGCTACACCTTC	CATLRDRTNYGYTF
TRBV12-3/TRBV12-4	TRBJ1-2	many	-	TGTGCCAGCAGCACAATACCGATGGGCTACACCTTC	CASSTIPMGYTF
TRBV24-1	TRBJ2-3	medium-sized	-	TGTGCCACCAGTGCGCTGGGCCACACAGATACGCAGTATTTT	CATSALGHTDTQYF
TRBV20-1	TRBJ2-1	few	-	TGCAGTGCCCTCTTGGTTGGGCGGAGCTCCTACAATGAGCAGTTCTTC	CSALLVGRSSYNEQFF
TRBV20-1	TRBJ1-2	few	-	TGCAGTGCTAGCTCAGGGTCGGGCTATGGCTACACCTTC	CSASSGSGYGYTF
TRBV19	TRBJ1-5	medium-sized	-	TGTGCCAGTAGTATAACGGGGGGCAGGGGCAATCAGCCCCAGCATTTT	CASSITGGRGNQPQHF
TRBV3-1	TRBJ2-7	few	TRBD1	TGTGCCAGCAGCCAAAGCTCCTTGACAGGGACCAGCGAGCAGTACTTC	CASSQSSLTGTSEQYF
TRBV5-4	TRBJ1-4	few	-	TGTGCCAGCAGCCCGGGGGGGGGAAGTGAAAAACTGTTTTTT	CASSPGGGSEKLFF
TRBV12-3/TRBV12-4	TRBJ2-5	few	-	TGTGCCAGCAGTATCTGGGAGACCCAGTACTTC	CASSIWETQYF
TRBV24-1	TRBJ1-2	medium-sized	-	TGTGCCACCAGTAAATCAGGGGTAAACGGCTACACCTTC	CATSKSGVNGYTF
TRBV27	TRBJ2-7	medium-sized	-	TGTGCCAGCAGTTTATCTGCAGAGGGCGGTTACGAGCAGTACTTC	CASSLSAEGGYEQYF
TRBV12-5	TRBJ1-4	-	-	TGTGCTAGTGGTTTGGTTGGGACGCGTGCTAATGAAAAACTGTTTTTT	CASGLVGTRANEKLFF
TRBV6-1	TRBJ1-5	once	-	TGTGCCAGCAGCCCTTACAGGGCTCTTAGCAATCAGCCCCAGCATTTT	CASSPYRALSNQPQHF
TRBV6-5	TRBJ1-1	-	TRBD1	TGTGCCAGCGGACGGGGACAGTCGAACACTGAAGCTTTCTTT	CASGRGQSNTEAFF
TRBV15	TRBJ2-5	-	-	TGTGCCACCAGCAGAGAAGGAAGGTTCCAAGAGACCCAGTACTTC	CATSREGRFQETQYF
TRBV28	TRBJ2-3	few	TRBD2	TGTGCCAGCAGTGGCGGGGGGGCGGGCACAGATACGCAGTATTTT	CASSGGGAGTDTQYF
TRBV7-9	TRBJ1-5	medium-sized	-	TGTGCCAGCAGCTTAGGGACAGCTAATCAGCCCCAGCATTTT	CASSLGTANQPQHF
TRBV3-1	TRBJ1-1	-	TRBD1	TGTGCCAGCAGCCAGCTGACAGGGGGGAGTGAAGCTTTCTTT	CASSQLTGGSEAFF
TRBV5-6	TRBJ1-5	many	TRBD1	TGTGCCAGCAGGTTATGGACAGGGCAACAGCCCCAGCATTTT	CASRLWTGQQPQHF
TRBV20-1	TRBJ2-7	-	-	TGCAGTGCTAGAGACCAACAGGGTAGACACGAGCAGTACTTC	CSARDQQGRHEQYF
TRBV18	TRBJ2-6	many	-	TGTGCCAGCTCACCTGGGGCCCGGAGGAACTCTGGGGCCAACGTCCTGACTTTC	CASSPGARRNSGANVLTF
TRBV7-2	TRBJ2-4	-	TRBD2	TGTGCCAGCAGCAATCCCCTGGAGCGGGATATAAACATTCAGTACTTC	CASSNPLERDINIQYF
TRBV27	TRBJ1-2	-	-	TGTGCCAGCACTGTCGCAGGCGGGTCCTCTAACTATGGCTACACCTTC	CASTVAGGSSNYGYTF
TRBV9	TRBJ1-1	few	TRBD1	TGTGCCAGCAGCGTAGGACAGGGAGGGATCACTGAAGCTTTCTTT	CASSVGQGGITEAFF
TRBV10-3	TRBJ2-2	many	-	TGTGCCATCAGCTTGGAGGGCCCCACCGGGGAGCTGTTTTTT	CAISLEGPTGELFF
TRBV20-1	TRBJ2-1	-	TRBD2	TGCAGTGCCCAGACTAGCGGGGGGGCGTATGAGCAGTTCTTC	CSAQTSGGAYEQFF